This T cell receptor beta chain comes out of a study of blood T cell repertoires in COVID-19. Study context: Material from acute and convalescent COVID-19 was sourced from the United States, Italy and Spain. T cells, B-cell-depleted T cells, or PBMCs provided the cDNA or gDNA that served as material.

There are 16 residues in the CDR3. V shed 3 bases and J 0 bases; nucleotides not matched to a gene: 7. Germline V gene data show CDR1 as SEHNR and CDR2 as FQNEAQ (reference sequence). The authors' processing: It was from reference gene primer amplification that nucleated cell counts were estimated. Assay: immunoSEQ multiplex PCR; the TCRdb copy retains only in-frame clones and omits some. V and J calls plus clone size are reproduced from that table; the DNA served to infer D and trimming. In the table there are more than 65,000 clones, roughly 80% of which are singletons. The chain uses TRBV7-9 and TRBJ1-2, with 7 nucleotides matching TRBD1. The specimen sequenced was peripheral blood. This TCR was recovered from a woman aged 80 or over with acute or convalescent COVID-19. The CDR3 region is CASSFPGQKANYGYTF. The CDR3 DNA is TGTGCCAGCAGCTTTCCGGGACAGAAGGCTAACTATGGCTACACCTTC.